Listed below are T cell receptor beta chains from one sample, sequenced in a study of T cells in Graves' hyperthyroidism and ophthalmopathy. TCRdb used MiXCR to reprocess the multiplex PCR reads, holding one entry per CDR3 protein. This sample has under 400,000 distinct CDR3 sequences; 15% to 18% occur once, and the top ten carry roughly 25%. Material for sequencing was blood. These receptors were obtained from a woman aged 18-29 years with Graves' hyperthyroidism that later progressed to Graves' ophthalmopathy. Both conserved end residues are part of each CDR3. Each record gives: clone size, J gene, D gene, V gene, CDR3 length, CDR3 DNA, CDR3 protein. The D gene is left open where the match is weak. Some rows have no size entry. The others give once, few or many, or a class for an expanded clone.

.	TRBJ1-2	TRBD1	TRBV30	13	TGTGCCTGGGGGGGGGGACAGGGCCTCGGCTACACCTTC	CAWGGGQGLGYTF
.	TRBJ1-1	TRBD1	TRBV10-2	13	TGCGCCAGCAGTGGTCCCGGGACAGGTGTGGCTTTCTTT	CASSGPGTGVAFF
many	TRBJ2-7	TRBD1	TRBV15	18	TGTGCCACCAGCAGAGATAACGAAAGACGGCAGGGGGCCTACGAGCAGTACTTC	CATSRDNERRQGAYEQYF
many	TRBJ1-2	.	TRBV13	14	TGTGCCAGCAGCTTCAGGGGACTGAACTATGGCTACACCTTC	CASSFRGLNYGYTF
.	TRBJ1-3	.	TRBV30	13	TGTGCCTGGAGTTCCGACTCTGGAAACACCATATATTTT	CAWSSDSGNTIYF
.	TRBJ1-2	.	TRBV27	12	TGTGCCAGCAGTAATATTGGCTATGGCTACACCTTC	CASSNIGYGYTF
few	TRBJ2-3	.	TRBV19	14	TGTGCCACCTCATCGGGGAGGTGGACAGATACGCAGTATTTT	CATSSGRWTDTQYF
many	TRBJ2-7	TRBD1	TRBV7-6	12	TGTGCCAGCAGCCCAGGGGGTGGCGGGCAGTACTTC	CASSPGGGGQYF
.	TRBJ2-1	.	TRBV14	14	TGTGCCAGCAGCCAAGAGGTCGGGCGCGGTGAGCAGTTCTTC	CASSQEVGRGEQFF
few	TRBJ1-4	.	TRBV4-2	16	TGTGCCAGCAGCCCACACCGACACACAACTAATGAAAAACTGTTTTTT	CASSPHRHTTNEKLFF
.	TRBJ1-4	.	TRBV6-2/TRBV6-3	15	TGTGCCAGCAGTTACTCGGGGGGAGCTAATGAAAAACTGTTTTTT	CASSYSGGANEKLFF
few	TRBJ2-3	TRBD2	TRBV20-1	16	TGCAGTGCTAGCGAGCGGGAGAGGGGGGCCACAGATACGCAGTATTTT	CSASERERGATDTQYF
many	TRBJ2-7	.	TRBV12-3/TRBV12-4	11	TGTGCCAGCAGCCCCGGGAGAGAGCAGTACTTC	CASSPGREQYF
many	TRBJ2-2	TRBD2	TRBV6-2/TRBV6-3	19	TGTGCCAGCAGCTACCGACCGAGGAGCTTCCGGGAGGGAACCGGGGAGCTGTTTTTT	CASSYRPRSFREGTGELFF
many	TRBJ2-4	TRBD1	TRBV11-2	14	TGTGCCAGCAGCTCGACAGGGGCCAAAAACATTCAGTACTTC	CASSSTGAKNIQYF
.	TRBJ2-1	.	TRBV4-3	14	TGCGCCAGCAGCTCTAGCAGGAGCGACAATGAGCGGTTCTTC	CASSSSRSDNERFF
many	TRBJ1-5	TRBD1	TRBV20-1	14	TGCAGTGCTAGGTCCGGGACAGGGCATCAGCCCCAGCATTTT	CSARSGTGHQPQHF
.	TRBJ2-7	TRBD1	TRBV20-1	18	TGCAGTGCTAAGGGACAGGGAAGGCGGCTCTCGGGAACCTACGAGCAGTACTTC	CSAKGQGRRLSGTYEQYF
few	TRBJ2-7	TRBD2	TRBV7-9	21	TGTGCCAGCAGCTTATCGTATGGCGGCCAAACCACGGCGGGAGGGCGGTACGAGCAGTACTTC	CASSLSYGGQTTAGGRYEQYF
many	TRBJ2-4	.	TRBV11-2	15	TGTGCCAGCAGCGCCTTACAGGGCCCCGGAAACATTCAGTACTTC	CASSALQGPGNIQYF
many	TRBJ2-3	.	TRBV12-3/TRBV12-4	18	TGTGCCAGCAGCCCCTACGGGACACAGAGGGGGAGCACAGATACGCAGTATTTT	CASSPYGTQRGSTDTQYF
many	TRBJ2-7	TRBD2	TRBV7-2	14	TGTGCCAGCAGCTCGGGACTAGGGGGGTACGAGCAGTACTTC	CASSSGLGGYEQYF
few	TRBJ2-7	TRBD1	TRBV25-1	16	TGTGCCAGCAGTGAGTCCGGGACAGCAAAGTCCTACGAGCAGTACTTC	CASSESGTAKSYEQYF
.	TRBJ1-1	.	TRBV7-3	13	TGTGCCAGCAGCTTCAGACAGATCACTGAAGCTTTCTTT	CASSFRQITEAFF
few	TRBJ2-1	.	TRBV20-1	13	TGCAGTGCCCGCCGTATTAGCTACAATGAGCAGTTCTTC	CSARRISYNEQFF
.	TRBJ2-1	.	TRBV6-5	13	TGTGCCAGCAGTTACTCGCTGCGAGAAAAACAGTTCTTC	CASSYSLREKQFF
.	TRBJ1-1	.	TRBV7-2	14	TGTGCCAGCAGCTTAGGAGCAGGGCCCACTGAAGCTTTCTTT	CASSLGAGPTEAFF
many	TRBJ2-2	TRBD2	TRBV6-6	16	TGTGCCAGCAGTTACTCAACTAGCGGGAACACCGGGGAGCTGTTTTTT	CASSYSTSGNTGELFF
many	TRBJ2-7	TRBD1	TRBV28	14	TGTGCCAGCAGTTACCGGGACAGGGGCTACGAGCAGTACTTC	CASSYRDRGYEQYF
.	TRBJ2-1	.	TRBV15	13	TGTGCCACCAGCAGAGATCTCACAGGTGAGCAGTTCTTC	CATSRDLTGEQFF
.	TRBJ2-2	TRBD1	TRBV5-1	16	TGCGCCAGCAGCTCGGACAGGGGGCCGAGCACCGGGGAGCTGTTTTTT	CASSSDRGPSTGELFF
.	TRBJ1-1	.	TRBV19	11	TGTGCCAGTATTGGAGGGCCCAAAGCTTTCTTT	CASIGGPKAFF
many	TRBJ2-1	.	TRBV12-3/TRBV12-4	12	TGTGCCAGCAGTATGACCAGGGGTGAGCAGTTCTTC	CASSMTRGEQFF
.	TRBJ2-1	TRBD1	TRBV7-8	17	TGTGCCAGCAGCTTAGGATCTGAACAGGGGCCCTACAATGATCAGTTCTTC	CASSLGSEQGPYNDQFF
once	TRBJ1-3	.	TRBV29-1	13	TGCAGCGTTGAACAGCTCTCTGGAAACACCATATATTTT	CSVEQLSGNTIYF
few	TRBJ2-5	TRBD1	TRBV4-2	14	TGTGCCAGCAGCCAGCGACAGGGGGGAGAGACCCAGTACTTC	CASSQRQGGETQYF
many	TRBJ2-1	TRBD2	TRBV18	15	TGTGCCAGCTCACCCGGGGCTAGCGGCTTAAATGAGCAGTTCTTC	CASSPGASGLNEQFF
many	TRBJ2-5	.	TRBV7-2	14	TGTGCCAGCAACCCTAGGGGGGGACAAGAGACCCAGTACTTC	CASNPRGGQETQYF
few	TRBJ2-1	.	TRBV5-5	16	TGTGCCAGCAGCTTGGAGACGGGAGAGTCCTACAATGAGCAGTTCTTC	CASSLETGESYNEQFF
many	TRBJ2-1	TRBD2	TRBV6-2/TRBV6-3	15	TGTGCCAGCAGTACCCAGACTAGCGTTTACAATGAGCAGTTCTTC	CASSTQTSVYNEQFF
many	TRBJ1-4	.	TRBV7-9	14	TGTGCCAGCAGCGCACTCGGGCCCGGAGAAAAACTGTTTTTT	CASSALGPGEKLFF
many	TRBJ2-3	.	TRBV7-2	15	TGTGCCAGCAGCTTCTGGGGAACGGGGACAGATACGCAGTATTTT	CASSFWGTGTDTQYF